A single sample gave rise to the 10 T cell receptor beta chains below, sequenced in a study of immune cell composition in non-small cell lung cancer. TCRdb keeps only in-frame clones here, not all; method: immunoSEQ multiplex PCR. The repertoire holds about 3,700 clones, approximately 64% seen once, with under 10% in the top ten. What was sequenced was lung tumor tissue. Receptor source: a human donor with non-small cell lung cancer.

V is TRBV5-4 and J is TRBJ2-4; D is uncertain. The ends were cut back, 2 bases at V and 0 bases at J, with 15 bases in the middle. CDR3 length: 17 amino acids. CDR1 is SGHNT and CDR2 is YYREEE in the germline V gene (reference sequence). The CDR3 region is CASSLRAGMIAKNIQYF. The CDR3 DNA is TGTGCCAGCAGCTTACGCGCTGGTATGATAGCCAAAAACATTCAGTACTTC.

The chain employs TRBV10-3 and TRBJ2-3; 8 bases match TRBD2. The CDR3 spans 14 residues. Trimming cost V 10 bases and J 0 bases; bases outside gene matches: 6. CDR1 and CDR2 (germline): ENHRY, SYGVKD. In DNA form, the CDR3 reads TGTGCCACGGGGGGGGAATGGAGCACAGATACGCAGTATTTT. Translating it yields CATGGEWSTDTQYF.

This sequence joins TRBV28 and TRBJ1-5; maybe TRBD1 (5 bases). This CDR3 is built from 12 residues. The V and J ends lost 5 bases and 6 bases respectively, with 8 bases between them. The germline V gene encodes CDR1 MDHEN and CDR2 SYDVKM. The CDR3 sequence is CASSAGRQPQHF. The DNA of the CDR3 is TGTGCCAGCAGTGCGGGGCGTCAGCCCCAGCATTTT.

This clone was seen only a few times. V usage is TRBV5-1 and J usage is TRBJ1-1, with D possibly TRBD1 on 5 matching bases. Germline assignment: CDR1 SGHRS and CDR2 YFSETQ. The CDR3 length is 14 residues. V lost 3 bases and J lost 1, with 10 bases in between. In DNA form, the CDR3 reads TGCGCCAGCAGCTCGCAGGGTAGGAACACTGAAGCTTTCTTT. This sequence encodes CASSSQGRNTEAFF.

The chain uses TRBV4-1 and TRBJ2-3; D might be TRBD1 (5 bases). Germline assignment: CDR1 MGHRA and CDR2 YSYEKL. This CDR3 region has 16 residues. Trimming removed 6 bases from V and 2 bases from J, with 18 bases in between. CDR3 bases: TGCGCCAGCAGGCACGCGGACAAACTATACACAGATACGCAGTATTTT. Residues: CASRHADKLYTDTQYF.

This chain joins TRBV13 and TRBJ2-5; 10 bases map to TRBD2. Losses at the gene ends were 2 bases for V and 0 bases for J; bases not matched to a gene: 3. The length of the CDR3 is 16 residues. Per germline, CDR1 PRHDT and CDR2 FYEKMQ (reference sequence). CDR3 sequence (DNA): TGTGCCAGCAGCTTAAGGCTAGCGGGGGACCAAGAGACCCAGTACTTC. This encodes CASSLRLAGDQETQYF. The full variable domain, with the rest looked up from reference TRBV13 and TRBJ2-5, is AAGVIQSPRHLIKEKRETATLKCYPIPRHDTVYWYQQGPGQDPQFLISFYEKMQSDKGSIPDRFSAQQFSDYHSELNMSSLELGDSALYFCASSLRLAGDQETQYFGPGTRLLVL.

The chain joins TRBV6-1 to TRBJ1-2, with TRBD1 matching 8 bases. CDR1 is MNHNS and CDR2 is SASEGT in the germline V gene. J gave up 4 bases and V 4 bases, and 8 bases lay outside the gene matches. The CDR3 extends over 15 amino acids. The CDR3 sequence is CASSVTGGVPYGYTF. The CDR3 DNA sequence: TGTGCCAGCAGTGTTACAGGGGGGGTCCCCTATGGCTACACCTTC.

This clone showed up just once. The DNA of the CDR3 is TGTGCCAGCAGCTTAGCATCCGGTTATAATTCACCCCTCCACTTT. Encoded protein: CASSLASGYNSPLHF. V gene TRBV7-2 combines with J gene TRBJ1-6, with D unclear. V lost 0 bases, J lost 4 bases, and 7 bases lay in between. Germline V lookup: CDR1 SGHTA, CDR2 FQGNSA. This CDR3 is 15 amino acids long.

The chain uses TRBV10-1 and TRBJ2-2; tentatively, D is TRBD1 (6 bases). V shed 0 bases and J shed 2 bases, with 13 bases lying between them. Germline V lookup: CDR1 WNHNN, CDR2 SYGVQD (reference sequence). CDR3 size: 17 residues. CDR3 nucleotides: TGCGCCAGCAGTGAGTCCCCTACAGGGCGAAACACCGGGGAGCTGTTTTTT. Translated, it gives CASSESPTGRNTGELFF.

The genes are TRBV7-8 and TRBJ1-2; 11 bases fit TRBD1. V trimming: 4 bases; J trimming: 4 bases; junction bases outside the gene matches: 5. Germline CDR1 SGHVS, CDR2 FQNEAQ. This CDR3 contains 15 residues. Here the CDR3 reads CASSSGDRGTYGYTF. CDR3 bases: TGTGCCAGCAGCTCTGGGGACAGGGGGACCTATGGCTACACCTTC.